Shown below are 11 T cell receptor beta chains from a single sample sequenced in a study of blood T cell repertoires in COVID-19. TCRdb's copy holds only in-frame clones and misses some; the assay was immunoSEQ multiplex PCR. The sample includes 150,000 to 200,000 clones, roughly 73% seen only once; the top ten take around 2.8%. Sequencing input: peripheral blood. The receptors stem from a man between 70 and 80 years old with acute or convalescent COVID-19.

The V and J genes are TRBV9 and TRBJ2-7, with 7 bases aligning to TRBD1. Germline lookup yields CDR1 SGDLS and CDR2 YYNGEE. The trim removed 4 bases at V and 3 bases at J, leaving 10 bases unmatched. The CDR3 is made up of 15 amino acids. The CDR3 spells CASSPRQGIGYEQYF. For the CDR3, the DNA is TGTGCCAGCAGCCCCCGACAGGGTATAGGCTACGAGCAGTACTTC.

J is TRBJ2-7 and V is TRBV2; 8 bases line up with TRBD2. The CDR3 loop spans 15 amino acids. The V segment lost 7 bases and the J segment 0 bases; nucleotides outside the gene matches: 8. Germline lookup yields CDR1 SNHLY and CDR2 FYNNEI. CDR3 nucleotides: TGTGCCAGCACCCCCCGCGGGGGGCACTCCTACGAGCAGTACTTC. Translating it yields CASTPRGGHSYEQYF.

V usage is TRBV7-9 and J usage is TRBJ2-3; no firm D call. The germline V and J ends were trimmed by 1 base and 5 bases, with 13 bases remaining between them. This CDR3 comprises 15 residues. Germline CDR1 is SEHNR and CDR2 is FQNEAQ (reference sequence). The CDR3 spells CASSLDTARRDTQYF. CDR3 nucleotides: TGTGCCAGCAGCTTAGATACGGCTAGACGAGATACGCAGTATTTT.

The rearrangement joins TRBV25-1 to TRBJ2-1, with D uncertain. The CDR3 extends over 13 amino acids. Trimming removed 4 bases from V and 5 bases from J, with 9 bases in between. Germline loops: CDR1 MGHDK, CDR2 SYGVNS. The CDR3 region is CASSVGFNNEQFF. The CDR3 nucleotides read TGTGCCAGCAGTGTCGGTTTCAACAATGAGCAGTTCTTC.

This clone has only a few counts. The chain combines TRBV5-3 with TRBJ1-1; no clear D. TRBV5-3 is given ORF status, its function remaining uncertain. V lost 3 bases, J lost 6 bases, and 15 bases lay in between. There are 14 residues in the CDR3. DNA of the CDR3: TGTGCCAGAAGCTGCGGAGTGGAGAAGGCTGAAGCTTTCTTT. It codes for CARSCGVEKAEAFF.

The chain carries TRBV5-1 and TRBJ2-1; D is unresolved. V was clipped by 3 bases and J by 5 bases, with 12 bases between them. The CDR3 consists of 14 residues. Germline V gene sequence: CDR1 SGHRS, CDR2 YFSETQ. This CDR3 is CASSSRWSDNEQFF. The CDR3 DNA sequence: TGCGCCAGCAGCTCAAGATGGAGTGACAATGAGCAGTTCTTC.

This rearrangement joins TRBV5-6 to TRBJ1-5, with D hard to call. The germline CDR1 and CDR2 sequences are SGHDT and YYEEEE. The CDR3 is 14 amino acids. V was shortened by 6 bases and J by 5 bases, with 15 bases between the two germline ends. The CDR3 region has the DNA TGTGCCAGCACCTCCATGCTATTACATCAGCCCCAGCATTTT. Its translation: CASTSMLLHQPQHF.

V and J are TRBV9 and TRBJ2-5; 12 bases agree with TRBD2. The V gene's germline CDR1 is SGDLS and CDR2 YYNGEE. This CDR3 is 16 amino acids long. V dropped 4 bases and J dropped 5; count of bases not matched to a gene: 9. Here the CDR3 reads CASSKGRTSGMETQYF. The DNA for the CDR3 is TGTGCCAGCAGCAAAGGGAGGACTAGCGGGATGGAGACCCAGTACTTC.

This clone occurred a few times. The chain carries TRBV24-1 and TRBJ2-1, with D perhaps matching TRBD1 (6 bases). The CDR3 length is 16 residues. In germline, CDR1 is KGHDR, CDR2 SFDVKD. Trimming removed 7 bases from V and 4 bases from J, with 19 bases in between. As DNA, the CDR3 is TGTGCCACCAGCGCGACAGGCCCCCTCTCTTACAATGAGCAGTTCTTC. It translates to CATSATGPLSYNEQFF.

The rearrangement uses TRBV6-5 and TRBJ1-2; D may be TRBD1 (5 bases). CDR1 and CDR2 (germline): MNHEY, SVGAGI. The CDR3 is made up of 12 amino acids. Trimming shortened V by 8 bases and J by 6 bases, and 13 bases separated the two germline ends. As DNA, the CDR3 is TGTGCCAGCCGGTCGGGGGTCGATGGCTACACCTTC. Amino acid sequence: CASRSGVDGYTF.

This chain joins TRBV5-1 and TRBJ2-2; D might be TRBD1 (6 bases). The CDR3 spans 14 residues. V lost 6 bases, J lost 0 bases, and 9 bases lay in between. Germline CDR1 and CDR2: SGHRS and YFSETQ. The CDR3 protein is CASTGDPNTGELFF. CDR3 sequence (DNA): TGCGCCAGCACAGGGGACCCGAACACCGGGGAGCTGTTTTTT.